Sequencing of this T cell receptor (beta chain) was carried out in a study of blood T cell repertoires in COVID-19. Trimming took 6 bases from V and 1 from J, leaving 9 bases between them. The CDR3 length is 13 residues. Germline V gene sequence: CDR1 SNHLY, CDR2 FYNNEI. Clinical history as reported by participants underpinned cohort assignment. Clones were read by immunoSEQ multiplex PCR, and TCRdb kept only the in-frame ones, dropping some. Of hundreds of thousands of clones listed, around nine tenths are singletons. Sequencing was done on a sample of PBMCs or T cells enriched from blood (not recorded which). The TCR comes from a woman in her twenties or thirties who had been exposed to COVID-19. The rearrangement links TRBV2 to TRBJ1-1; tentatively, D is TRBD1 (5 bases). The CDR3 here is CASRGQPNTEAFF. The CDR3 coding sequence is TGTGCCAGCAGGGGGCAACCGAACACTGAAGCTTTCTTT.